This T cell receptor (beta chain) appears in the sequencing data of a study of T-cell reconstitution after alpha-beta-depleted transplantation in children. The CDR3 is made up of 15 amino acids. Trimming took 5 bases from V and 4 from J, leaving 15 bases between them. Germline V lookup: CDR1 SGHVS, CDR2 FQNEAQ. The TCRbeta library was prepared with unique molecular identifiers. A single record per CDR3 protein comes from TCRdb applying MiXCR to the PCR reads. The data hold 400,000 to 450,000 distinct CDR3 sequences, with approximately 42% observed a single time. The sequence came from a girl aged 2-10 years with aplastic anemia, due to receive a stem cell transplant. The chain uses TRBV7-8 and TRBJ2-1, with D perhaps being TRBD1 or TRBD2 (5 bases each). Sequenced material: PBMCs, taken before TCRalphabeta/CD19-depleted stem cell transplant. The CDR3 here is CASSGAGGGYNEQFF. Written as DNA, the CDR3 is TGTGCCAGCAGCGGGGCCGGTGGGGGATACAATGAGCAGTTCTTC.